One and the same sample provided the 32 T cell receptor beta chains below, sequenced in a study of cytomegalovirus exposure and HLA in healthy donors (dated by TCRdb to 2016 to 2017). Receptor libraries were prepared by the immunoSEQ multiplex PCR assay. For the multiplex PCR, a mixture combining 60 forward primers for TCR Vbeta segments and 13 reverse primers for TCR Jbeta segments was used. TCRdb stores this immuneACCESS table with in-frame sequences only. Part of the clones is absent; in the studies checked, under half of the shortfall reflects unresolved V genes, and no reason is known for the rest. Here the sample has 150,000 or so clones; 70% to 85% occur a single time. About 2.1% of the sample goes to the ten largest clones. The sequencing input was PBMCs. Every receptor here comes from a man younger than 45 in good health and CMV-seronegative.

V and J are TRBV4-3 and TRBJ1-2, with D possibly matching TRBD1 (6 bases). Trimming took 1 base from V and 8 from J, leaving 17 bases between them. The CDR3 runs 15 residues. Germline-derived CDR1 and CDR2 are LGHNA and YSLEER. The CDR3 spells CASSQGGRGRGGYTF. The CDR3 region has the DNA TGCGCCAGCAGCCAAGGCGGCCGCGGAAGGGGGGGCTACACCTTC.

This chain connects TRBV2 to TRBJ2-3; 7 nucleotides match TRBD2. The CDR3 totals 20 residues. Germline loops: CDR1 SNHLY, CDR2 FYNNEI. V shed 2 bases, J shed 4 bases, and the junction held 21 bases outside the gene matches. CDR3 in amino acids: CASSESPIRRGGVTSDTQYF. The CDR3 DNA reads TGTGCCAGCAGTGAATCCCCCATCCGCCGGGGAGGGGTTACGTCAGATACGCAGTATTTT.

The chain links TRBV2 to TRBJ1-2, with TRBD1 matching 7 bases. The CDR3 is 15 residues long. In germline, CDR1 is SNHLY, CDR2 FYNNEI. J gave up 5 bases and V 2 bases, and 8 bases lay outside the gene matches. The CDR3 bases are TGTGCCAGCAGTGAATTGCAGGGGGTAGGGTATGGCTACACCTTC. Translating gives CASSELQGVGYGYTF.

The chain couples TRBV4-3 to TRBJ1-1; TRBD1 agrees at 10 bases. From germline, CDR1 is LGHNA and CDR2 YSLEER. This CDR3 has 17 residues. Trimming cost V 0 bases and J 4 bases; bases outside gene matches: 8. CDR3 loop: CASSQDVTGGLSTEAFF. For the CDR3, the DNA is TGCGCCAGCAGCCAAGACGTGACAGGGGGCTTGAGCACTGAAGCTTTCTTT.

CDR3 loop: CASGLTGGDNQPQHF. As DNA, the CDR3 is TGTGCCAGCGGCCTTACAGGGGGCGACAATCAGCCCCAGCATTTT. This chain joins TRBV28 and TRBJ1-5, with 9 positions matching TRBD1. V lost 8 bases, J lost 3 bases, and 8 bases stayed unmatched. Germline V gene lookup returns CDR1 MDHEN and CDR2 SYDVKM. The CDR3 loop spans 15 amino acids.

The chain links TRBV6-5 to TRBJ2-3, with a weak D call TRBD2 (5 bases). This CDR3 is 14 amino acids long. Germline lookup yields CDR1 MNHEY and CDR2 SVGAGI. Trimming shortened V by 5 bases and J by 4 bases, and 13 bases separated the two germline ends. CDR3 loop: CASSDPGLPDTQYF. DNA of the CDR3: TGTGCCAGCAGTGATCCAGGACTCCCAGATACGCAGTATTTT.

The rearrangement joins TRBV7-2 to TRBJ1-1, with 9 bases matching TRBD1. Germline V gene data show CDR1 as SGHTA and CDR2 as FQGNSA. The CDR3 is 16 residues long. Losses at the gene ends were 3 bases for V and 1 base for J; bases not matched to a gene: 6. The CDR3 bases are TGTGCCAGCAGCTTTGGGACAGGGAGACGGAACACTGAAGCTTTCTTT. The encoded protein is CASSFGTGRRNTEAFF.

V gene TRBV7-9 combines with J gene TRBJ1-2; weak D call: TRBD1 (6 bases). Between the trimmed V and J ends, which lost 1 base and 4 bases, there was a span of 7 bases. Germline V gene lookup returns CDR1 SEHNR and CDR2 FQNEAQ (reference sequence). This CDR3 spans 13 amino acids. This chain's CDR3 is CASSLEDSYGYTF. The CDR3 DNA is TGTGCCAGCAGCTTAGAGGACAGCTATGGCTACACCTTC.

This clone was detected a few times. This chain connects TRBV2 to TRBJ1-5; no clear D gene. This CDR3 spans 13 amino acids. The germline CDR1 and CDR2 sequences are SNHLY and FYNNEI. The V and J ends lost 7 bases and 3 bases respectively, with 10 bases between them. CDR3 sequence: CASKGATNQPQHF. In nucleotides, the CDR3 is TGTGCCAGCAAGGGAGCAACCAATCAGCCCCAGCATTTT. The entire variable domain, with the rest obtained from reference TRBV2 and TRBJ1-5, is as follows: EPEVTQTPSHQVTQMGQEVILRCVPISNHLYFYWYRQILGQKVEFLVSFYNNEISEKSEIFDDQFSVERPDGSNFTLKIRSTKLEDSAMYFCASKGATNQPQHFGDGTRLSIL.

The rearrangement links TRBV7-2 to TRBJ2-3; D ambiguous. Germline-derived CDR1 and CDR2 are SGHTA and FQGNSA. V lost 5 bases, J lost 2 bases, and 20 bases lay in between. The CDR3 has 17 residues. The CDR3 sequence: CASSPPPYKLYTDTQYF. The CDR3 nucleotides are TGTGCCAGCAGCCCCCCCCCTTACAAGTTGTACACAGATACGCAGTATTTT.

This chain links TRBV27 with TRBJ2-2, with TRBD1 matching 10 bases. The CDR3 is made up of 17 amino acids. The germline V gene encodes CDR1 MNHEY and CDR2 SMNVEV (reference sequence). Trimming removed 6 bases from V and 1 base from J; junction bases left unmatched: 8. CDR3 sequence (DNA): TGTGCCAGCAGCTGGACAGGGGGGTCTCTGAACACCGGGGAGCTGTTTTTT. Translated, it gives CASSWTGGSLNTGELFF.

This chain joins TRBV4-3 and TRBJ1-4, with D maybe TRBD1 (5 bases). CDR3 length: 15 residues. V was trimmed by 3 bases and J by 7 bases, leaving 15 bases between them. Germline V CDR1 and CDR2: LGHNA, YSLEER. Here the CDR3 DNA reads TGCGCCAGCAGCCAGTCCCAGGGAAAGTTTGAAAAACTGTTTTTT. Residues: CASSQSQGKFEKLFF.

The sample holds a few counts of this clone. V and J are TRBV4-3 and TRBJ1-1; the D is unclear. There are 15 residues in the CDR3. The ends were cut back, 4 bases at V and 0 bases at J, with 12 bases in the middle. CDR1 and CDR2 (germline): LGHNA, YSLEER. For the CDR3, the DNA is TGCGCCAGCAGCCTCCAGTTCCCCCTGAACACTGAAGCTTTCTTT. Translating it yields CASSLQFPLNTEAFF.

V and J are TRBV15 and TRBJ2-5; no reliable D call. Per germline, CDR1 LNHNV and CDR2 YYDKDF (reference sequence). This CDR3 is built from 14 residues. Trimming left V 0 bases short and J 2 bases short, with 7 bases between. CDR3: CATSRDRPQETQYF. In DNA form, the CDR3 reads TGTGCCACCAGCAGAGACAGGCCTCAAGAGACCCAGTACTTC.

J is TRBJ1-5 and V is TRBV19, with 8 bases matching TRBD1. Germline V gives CDR1 LNHDA, CDR2 SQIVND (reference sequence). This CDR3 has 15 residues. With V trimmed by 8 bases and J by 1 base, 7 bases remained unmatched. The CDR3 protein is CASRRGTGSNQPQHF. In nucleotides, the CDR3 is TGTGCCAGTCGAAGGGGGACAGGCAGCAATCAGCCCCAGCATTTT.

The V and J genes are TRBV9 and TRBJ1-4; 7 bases match TRBD1. V lost 3 bases, J lost 8 bases, and 16 bases stayed unmatched. In germline, CDR1 is SGDLS, CDR2 YYNGEE. CDR3 size: 17 residues. Here the CDR3 reads CASSGPNRGGKGEKLFF. The CDR3 DNA sequence: TGTGCCAGCAGCGGACCCAACAGGGGAGGAAAGGGGGAAAAACTGTTTTTT.

The chain combines TRBV27 with TRBJ2-5; D might be TRBD1 (5 bases). TRBJ2-7 explains the end of the DNA better; the J call may be wrong. Germline V gene data show CDR1 as MNHEY and CDR2 as SMNVEV (reference sequence). The CDR3 runs to 11 residues. CDR3 bases: TGTGCCAGCAGGGACACATACGAGCAGTACTTC. It specifies CASRDTYEQYF.

This chain connects TRBV13 to TRBJ2-5; 11 positions match TRBD1. CDR3 size: 18 residues. Trimming removed 5 bases from V and 1 base from J; junction bases left unmatched: 12. Germline CDR1 is PRHDT and CDR2 is FYEKMQ (reference sequence). The CDR3 region is CASSSLRGQGDFQETQYF. DNA for the CDR3: TGTGCCAGCAGCAGCCTTCGGGGACAGGGGGACTTCCAAGAGACCCAGTACTTC.

This clone was recorded once. This sequence joins TRBV2 and TRBJ2-1, with 7 bases lining up with TRBD1. Trimming cost V 3 bases and J 5 bases; bases outside gene matches: 7. Germline values: CDR1 SNHLY, CDR2 FYNNEI. This CDR3 is built from 15 residues. The CDR3 loop is CASSDLAQGNNEQFF. CDR3 sequence (DNA): TGTGCCAGCAGTGACTTGGCACAGGGGAACAATGAGCAGTTCTTC.

This clone appeared a few times. The chain uses TRBV10-3 and TRBJ1-1; 7 bases are a match to TRBD1. Trimming cost V 7 bases and J 4 bases; bases outside gene matches: 6. The CDR3 totals 13 residues. Germline values: CDR1 ENHRY, CDR2 SYGVKD. The CDR3 DNA is TGTGCCATCACTACTGACAGGGCCACTGAAGCTTTCTTT. It yields the protein CAITTDRATEAFF.

The V gene is TRBV19, the J gene TRBJ2-1; D gene uncertain. Germline lookup yields CDR1 LNHDA and CDR2 SQIVND (reference sequence). This CDR3 is 12 amino acids long. The ends were cut back, 0 bases at V and 9 bases at J, with 6 bases in the middle. In nucleotides, the CDR3 is TGTGCCAGTAGTATAGACCCCAGTGAGCAGTTCTTC. Translated, it gives CASSIDPSEQFF.

Concerning this clone: The junction differs from germline at one of its ends, possibly a read error. The rearrangement uses TRBV7-8 and TRBJ1-1, with 7 nucleotides matching TRBD1. CDR3 length: 16 residues. Germline lookup yields CDR1 SGHVS and CDR2 FQNEAQ. The CDR3: CASSLARDSLNPEAFF. DNA of the CDR3: TGTGCCAGCAGCTTAGCGAGGGACAGTTTGAACCCTGAAGCTTTCTTT.

This clone has more than one count but fewer than ten. The V call is TRBV10-3, the J call TRBJ2-5; 9 bases match TRBD2. The germline V gene encodes CDR1 ENHRY and CDR2 SYGVKD. V lost 3 bases, J lost 1 base, and 15 bases stayed unmatched. The CDR3 has 19 residues. CDR3 in amino acids: CAISDKGLAGPLPQETQYF. CDR3 nucleotide sequence: TGTGCCATCAGTGATAAGGGGCTAGCGGGACCCCTACCCCAAGAGACCCAGTACTTC.

This rearrangement joins TRBV20-1 to TRBJ2-3; no firm D call. The V gene lost 5 bases and the J gene lost 4 bases, with 7 bases spanning the gap. Germline CDR1 and CDR2: DFQATT and SNEGSKA (reference sequence). There are 11 residues in the CDR3. The CDR3, as DNA: TGCAGTGCTTTTGTCGCAGATACGCAGTATTTT. Amino acid sequence: CSAFVADTQYF.

The chain employs TRBV6-6 and TRBJ1-5, with 7 bases identical to TRBD1. The CDR3 loop spans 13 amino acids. CDR1 and CDR2 from the germline V gene are MNHNY and SVGAGI (reference sequence). The junction had 3 bases not matched to a gene; V was cut back by 6 bases and J by 4 bases. In DNA, the CDR3 is TGTGCCAGCAGGTCGGGACAGAATCAGCCCCAGCATTTT. This sequence encodes CASRSGQNQPQHF.

This chain links TRBV6-1 with TRBJ2-5, with D uncertain. The J call may be in error: the DNA end matches TRBJ2-7 better. CDR1 is MNHNS, CDR2 SASEGT, per germline. The CDR3 covers 14 residues. The CDR3 nucleotides are TGTGCCAGCAGTGATGATATGTTTACGTACGAGCAGTACTTC. Protein product: CASSDDMFTYEQYF.

A remark on this clone: The same CDR3 also results from other DNA sequences found in this sample. The chain links TRBV4-2 to TRBJ2-2, with a tentative D call TRBD1 (5 bases). Germline V CDR1 and CDR2: LGHNA, YNFKEQ. The CDR3 is 15 amino acids. V was shortened by 1 base and J by 2 bases, with 8 bases between the two germline ends. CDR3 amino acids: CASSQVQGNTGELFF. DNA of the CDR3: TGTGCCAGCAGCCAAGTCCAGGGAAACACCGGGGAGCTGTTTTTT.

The genes are TRBV19 and TRBJ2-7; TRBD1 might be the D (6 bases). CDR1 is LNHDA and CDR2 is SQIVND in the germline V gene (reference sequence). With 2 bases removed from V and 3 bases from J, the gap between germline ends came to 17 bases. The CDR3 runs to 16 residues. CDR3 nucleotides: TGTGCCAGTAGTATATCTGAGACAGGATTAGTCTACGAGCAGTACTTC. Protein product: CASSISETGLVYEQYF.

In this sample, this clone turned up once. At one end the junction does not follow the germline gene, possibly because of a read error. J is TRBJ1-5 and V is TRBV7-9; perhaps TRBD1 as D (6 bases). The CDR3 has 12 amino acids. Germline CDR1 and CDR2: SEHNR and FQNEAQ (reference sequence). The CDR3 here is CASSGGNQPQNF. The CDR3 bases are TGTGCCAGCAGCGGGGGCAATCAGCCCCAGAATTTT.

This chain links TRBV4-2 with TRBJ2-7; 9 bases match TRBD1. From germline, CDR1 is LGHNA and CDR2 YNFKEQ. The CDR3 is 15 residues long. Trimming at V came to 4 bases and at J to 3 bases, leaving 7 bases not matched to a gene. CDR3 residues: CASSLYRGQVYEQYF. Written as DNA, the CDR3 is TGTGCCAGCAGCCTATACAGGGGGCAAGTCTACGAGCAGTACTTC.

There are a few counts of this clone. The chain has TRBV29-1 and TRBJ2-7; the match to TRBD1 covers 7 bases. V lost 6 bases, J lost 3 bases, and 5 bases stayed unmatched. The V gene's germline CDR1 is SQVTM and CDR2 ANQGSEA. This CDR3 contains 12 residues. The CDR3 DNA is TGCAGCGTGCGACAGGGAGACTACGAGCAGTACTTC. Encoded protein: CSVRQGDYEQYF.

This chain joins TRBV6-4 and TRBJ2-1; 8 nucleotides align to TRBD2. Trimming at V came to 0 bases and at J to 6 bases, leaving 10 bases not matched to a gene. The CDR3 runs to 17 residues. Germline V lookup: CDR1 MRHNA, CDR2 SNTAGT. This CDR3 is CASSDSNRGLDGNEQFF. In DNA form, the CDR3 reads TGTGCCAGCAGTGACTCGAATCGGGGACTAGACGGCAATGAGCAGTTCTTC.